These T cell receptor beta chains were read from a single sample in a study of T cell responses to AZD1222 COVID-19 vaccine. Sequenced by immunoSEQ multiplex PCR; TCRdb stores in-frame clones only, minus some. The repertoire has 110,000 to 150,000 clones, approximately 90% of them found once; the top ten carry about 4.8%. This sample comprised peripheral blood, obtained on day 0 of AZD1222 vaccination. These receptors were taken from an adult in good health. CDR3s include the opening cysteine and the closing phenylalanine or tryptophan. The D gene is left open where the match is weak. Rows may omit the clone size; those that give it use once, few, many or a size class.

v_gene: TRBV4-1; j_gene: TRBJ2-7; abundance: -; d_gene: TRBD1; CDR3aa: CASSQAGTGSYEQYF; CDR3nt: TGCGCCAGCAGCCAGGCCGGGACAGGGTCCTACGAGCAGTACTTC
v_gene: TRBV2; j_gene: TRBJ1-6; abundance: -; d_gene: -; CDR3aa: CASSGRTSYNSPLHF; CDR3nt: TGTGCCAGCAGTGGACGGACATCCTATAATTCACCCCTCCACTTT
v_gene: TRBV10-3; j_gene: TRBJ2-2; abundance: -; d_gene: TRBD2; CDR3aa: CAISEVASGGPNTGELFF; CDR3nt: TGTGCCATCAGTGAGGTTGCTAGCGGGGGACCTAACACCGGGGAGCTGTTTTTT
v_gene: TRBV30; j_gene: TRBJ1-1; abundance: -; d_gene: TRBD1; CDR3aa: CAWSRGTEAFF; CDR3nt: TGTGCCTGGAGCAGGGGGACTGAAGCTTTCTTT
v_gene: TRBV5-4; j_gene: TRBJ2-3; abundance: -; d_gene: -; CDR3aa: CASGSSTDTQYF; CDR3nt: TGTGCCAGCGGATCTAGCACAGATACGCAGTATTTT
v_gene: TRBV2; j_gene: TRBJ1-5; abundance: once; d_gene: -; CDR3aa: CASSEEAGNGNQPQHF; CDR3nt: TGTGCCAGCAGTGAAGAGGCAGGGAACGGCAATCAGCCCCAGCATTTT
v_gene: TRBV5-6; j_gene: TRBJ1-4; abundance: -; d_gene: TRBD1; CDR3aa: CASSSRTGGDEKLFF; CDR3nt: TGTGCCAGCAGCTCTCGGACAGGGGGCGATGAAAAACTGTTTTTT
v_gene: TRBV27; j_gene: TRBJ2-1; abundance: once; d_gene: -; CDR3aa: CASSLQGSSYNEQFF; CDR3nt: TGTGCCAGCAGTTTACAGGGTAGCTCCTACAATGAGCAGTTCTTC
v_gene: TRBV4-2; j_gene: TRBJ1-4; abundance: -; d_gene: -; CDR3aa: CASKGTGGDEKLFF; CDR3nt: TGTGCCAGCAAGGGAACCGGGGGGGATGAAAAACTGTTTTTT
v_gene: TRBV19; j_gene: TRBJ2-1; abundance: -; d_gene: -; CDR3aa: CASSILGNEQFF; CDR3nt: TGTGCCAGTAGTATCTTGGGCAATGAGCAGTTCTTC
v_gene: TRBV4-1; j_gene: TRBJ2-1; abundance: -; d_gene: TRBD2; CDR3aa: CASSQMRDYRLNEQFF; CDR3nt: TGCGCCAGCAGCCAAATGCGGGACTACCGACTAAATGAGCAGTTCTTC
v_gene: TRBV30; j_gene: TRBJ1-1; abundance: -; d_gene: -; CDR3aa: CAWSRGEAFF; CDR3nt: TGTGCCTGGAGTCGGGGGGAAGCTTTCTTT
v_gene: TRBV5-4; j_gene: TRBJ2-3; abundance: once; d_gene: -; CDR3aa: CASSLDRTDTQYF; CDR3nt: TGTGCCAGCAGCTTGGATCGCACAGATACGCAGTATTTT
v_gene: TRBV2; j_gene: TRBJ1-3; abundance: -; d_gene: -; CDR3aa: CASSPTAVPSGNTIYF; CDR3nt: TGTGCCAGCAGCCCGACAGCCGTTCCCTCTGGAAACACCATATATTTT
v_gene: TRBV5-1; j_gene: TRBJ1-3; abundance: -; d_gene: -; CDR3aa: CASTYDPSSGNTIYF; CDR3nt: TGCGCCAGCACATATGACCCGAGCTCTGGAAACACCATATATTTT
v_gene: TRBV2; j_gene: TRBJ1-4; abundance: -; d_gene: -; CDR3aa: CASSGGTLNEKLFF; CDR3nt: TGTGCCAGCAGCGGCGGGACACTTAATGAAAAACTGTTTTTT
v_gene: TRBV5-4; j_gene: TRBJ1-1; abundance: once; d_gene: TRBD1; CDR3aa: CASSLVLSGQLQTEAFF; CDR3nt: TGTGCCAGCAGCTTGGTTCTTTCGGGACAGCTTCAAACTGAAGCTTTCTTT
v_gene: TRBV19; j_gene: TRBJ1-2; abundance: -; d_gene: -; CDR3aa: CASSIRPGVGYTF; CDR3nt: TGTGCCAGTAGTATACGACCAGGGGTCGGCTACACCTTC
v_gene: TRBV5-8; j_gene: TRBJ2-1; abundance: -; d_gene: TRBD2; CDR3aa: CATPTDEGTSGTSYNEQFF; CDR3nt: TGTGCCACTCCGACCGACGAGGGGACTAGCGGGACCTCCTACAATGAGCAGTTCTTC
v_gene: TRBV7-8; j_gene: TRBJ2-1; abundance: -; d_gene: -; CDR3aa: CASSLVREQFF; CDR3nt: TGTGCCAGCAGCTTAGTACGGGAGCAGTTCTTC
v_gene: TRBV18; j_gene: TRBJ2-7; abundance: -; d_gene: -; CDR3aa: CASSPPGLASSYEQYF; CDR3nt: TGTGCCAGCTCACCTCCGGGGCTAGCGAGCTCCTACGAGCAGTACTTC
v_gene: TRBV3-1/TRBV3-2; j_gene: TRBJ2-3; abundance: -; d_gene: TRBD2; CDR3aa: CASSLGLVSTDTQYF; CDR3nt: TGTGCCAGCAGCTTAGGACTAGTCAGCACAGATACGCAGTATTTT
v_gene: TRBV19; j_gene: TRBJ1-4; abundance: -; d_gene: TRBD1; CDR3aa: CASSMRGQGRANEKLFF; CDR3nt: TGTGCCAGTAGTATGAGGGGACAGGGAAGGGCTAATGAAAAACTGTTTTTT
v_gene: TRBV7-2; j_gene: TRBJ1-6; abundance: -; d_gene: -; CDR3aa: CASSSRRDTHNSPLHF; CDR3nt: TGTGCCAGCAGCTCTAGGCGGGACACCCATAATTCACCCCTCCACTTT
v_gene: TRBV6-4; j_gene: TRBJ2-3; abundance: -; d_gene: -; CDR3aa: CASKTAGAADTQYF; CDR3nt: TGTGCCAGCAAGACTGCGGGGGCCGCAGATACGCAGTATTTT
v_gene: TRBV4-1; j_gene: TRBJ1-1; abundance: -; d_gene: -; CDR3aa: CASSQAGETEAFF; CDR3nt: TGCGCCAGCAGCCAAGCAGGGGAGACTGAAGCTTTCTTT
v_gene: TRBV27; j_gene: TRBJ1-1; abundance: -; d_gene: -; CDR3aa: CASRTLGENTEAFF; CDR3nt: TGTGCCAGCAGAACCCTGGGGGAGAACACTGAAGCTTTCTTT
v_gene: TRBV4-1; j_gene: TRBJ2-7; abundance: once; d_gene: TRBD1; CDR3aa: CASSRRDRATYEQYF; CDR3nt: TGCGCCAGCAGCCGCCGGGACAGGGCGACGTACGAGCAGTACTTC
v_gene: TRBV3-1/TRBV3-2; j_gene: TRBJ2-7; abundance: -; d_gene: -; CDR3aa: CASTASFSYEQYF; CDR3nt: TGTGCCAGCACTGCGTCCTTCTCCTACGAGCAGTACTTC
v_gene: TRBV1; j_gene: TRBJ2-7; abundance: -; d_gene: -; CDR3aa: CTSSPPGPGQKRYEQYF; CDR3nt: TGCACCAGCAGCCCCCCGGGACCGGGACAGAAGAGGTACGAGCAGTACTTC
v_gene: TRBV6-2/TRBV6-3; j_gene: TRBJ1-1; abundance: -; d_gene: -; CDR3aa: CASSFGAGNTEAFF; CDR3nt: TGTGCCAGCAGTTTCGGAGCCGGTAACACTGAAGCTTTCTTT
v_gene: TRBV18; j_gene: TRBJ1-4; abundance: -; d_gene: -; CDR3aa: CASSDGLNEKLFF; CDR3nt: TGTGCCAGCTCAGATGGACTGAATGAAAAACTGTTTTTT
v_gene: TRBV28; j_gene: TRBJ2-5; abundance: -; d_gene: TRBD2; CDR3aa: CASSLGGRVRETQYF; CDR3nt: TGTGCCAGCAGTCTAGGAGGGAGGGTACGTGAGACCCAGTACTTC
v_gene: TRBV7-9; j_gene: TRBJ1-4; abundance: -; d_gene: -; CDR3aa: CASSLVVVPELSTNEKLFF; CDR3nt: TGTGCCAGCAGCTTAGTGGTTGTCCCAGAACTATCAACTAATGAAAAACTGTTTTTT
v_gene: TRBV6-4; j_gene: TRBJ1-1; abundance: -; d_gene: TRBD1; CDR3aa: CASTRETGGRAFF; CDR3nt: TGTGCCAGCACTAGAGAGACAGGGGGGCGAGCTTTCTTT
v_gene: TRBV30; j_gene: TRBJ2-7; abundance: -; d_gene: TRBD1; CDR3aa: CAWSPGTGRDEQYF; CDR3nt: TGTGCCTGGAGTCCCGGGACAGGGAGGGACGAGCAGTACTTC
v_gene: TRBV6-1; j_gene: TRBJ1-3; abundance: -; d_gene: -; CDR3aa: CASSGRGIRSGNTIYF; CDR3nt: TGTGCCAGCAGTGGACGCGGGATTCGCTCTGGAAACACCATATATTTT
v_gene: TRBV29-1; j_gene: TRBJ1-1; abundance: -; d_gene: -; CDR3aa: CSVLHGVRGTEAFF; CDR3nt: TGCAGCGTCCTTCACGGGGTTAGGGGCACTGAAGCTTTCTTT
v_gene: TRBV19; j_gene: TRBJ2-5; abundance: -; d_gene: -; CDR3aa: CASSILGGSAAETQYF; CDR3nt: TGTGCCAGTAGTATATTAGGGGGGAGTGCGGCGGAGACCCAGTACTTC
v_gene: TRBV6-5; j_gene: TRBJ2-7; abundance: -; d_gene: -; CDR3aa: CASAQRGMPDYEQYF; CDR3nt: TGTGCCAGCGCCCAGAGAGGCATGCCAGACTACGAGCAGTACTTC
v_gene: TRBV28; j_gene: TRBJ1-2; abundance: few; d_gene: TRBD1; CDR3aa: CASSLSRGTGLNYGYTF; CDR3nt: TGTGCCAGCAGCCTTAGTAGGGGGACAGGGCTCAACTATGGCTACACCTTC
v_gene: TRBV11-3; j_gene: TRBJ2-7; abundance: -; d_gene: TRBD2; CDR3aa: CASSLAGTYEQYF; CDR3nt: TGTGCCAGCAGCCTAGCGGGTACCTACGAGCAGTACTTC
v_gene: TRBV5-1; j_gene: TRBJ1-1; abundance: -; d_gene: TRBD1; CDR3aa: CASSTWTGGMNTEAFF; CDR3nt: TGCGCCAGCAGCACCTGGACAGGGGGCATGAACACTGAAGCTTTCTTT
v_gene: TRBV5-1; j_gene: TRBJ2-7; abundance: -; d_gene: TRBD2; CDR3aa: CASSLRPPLLAGPSYEQYF; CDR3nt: TGCGCCAGCAGCTTGCGCCCTCCCTTACTAGCGGGTCCTTCCTACGAGCAGTACTTC
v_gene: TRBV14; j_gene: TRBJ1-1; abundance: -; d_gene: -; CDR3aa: CASRPGWSTEAFF; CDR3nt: TGTGCCAGCAGACCAGGGTGGAGCACTGAAGCTTTCTTT
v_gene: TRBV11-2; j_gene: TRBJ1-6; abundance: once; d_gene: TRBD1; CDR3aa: CASSLNRQGNSPLHF; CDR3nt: TGTGCCAGCAGCCTCAACCGACAGGGCAATTCACCCCTCCACTTT
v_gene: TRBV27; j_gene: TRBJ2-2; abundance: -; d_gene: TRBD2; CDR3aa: CASSLGKTAGMNTGELFF; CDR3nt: TGTGCCAGCAGTTTAGGCAAGACAGCGGGAATGAACACCGGGGAGCTGTTTTTT
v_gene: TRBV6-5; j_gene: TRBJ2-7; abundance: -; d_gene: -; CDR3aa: CASRGPLSYEQYF; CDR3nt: TGTGCCAGCAGGGGGCCTTTATCCTACGAGCAGTACTTC
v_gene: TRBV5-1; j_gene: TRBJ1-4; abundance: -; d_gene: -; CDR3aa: CASSWWGESKRPRGWEKLFF; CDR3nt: TGCGCCAGCAGCTGGTGGGGGGAAAGCAAGAGACCTCGGGGTTGGGAAAAGCTGTTTTTT
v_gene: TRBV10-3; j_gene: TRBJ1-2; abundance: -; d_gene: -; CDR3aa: CAISEATGSAYGYTF; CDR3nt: TGTGCCATCAGTGAGGCCACTGGCAGCGCCTATGGCTACACCTTC
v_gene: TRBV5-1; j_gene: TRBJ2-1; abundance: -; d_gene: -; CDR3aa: CASSDLYNEQFF; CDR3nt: TGCGCCAGTAGCGACCTCTACAATGAGCAGTTCTTC
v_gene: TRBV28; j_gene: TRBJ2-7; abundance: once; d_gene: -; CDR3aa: CASRQASYEQYF; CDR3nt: TGTGCCAGCCGACAGGCTTCATACGAGCAGTACTTC
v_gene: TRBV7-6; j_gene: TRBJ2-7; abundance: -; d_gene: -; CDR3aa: CASSTPSGTHSYEQYF; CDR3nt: TGTGCCAGCTCCACCCCCTCCGGGACACACTCCTACGAGCAGTACTTC
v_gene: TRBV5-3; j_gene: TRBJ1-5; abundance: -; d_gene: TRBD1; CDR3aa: CARSLPVGRDRGNQPQHF; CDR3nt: TGTGCCAGAAGCTTGCCCGTCGGCCGGGACAGGGGTAATCAGCCCCAGCATTTT
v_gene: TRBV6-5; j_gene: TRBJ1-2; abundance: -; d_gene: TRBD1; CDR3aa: CASRGTGEGGGYTF; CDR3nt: TGTGCCAGCAGGGGGACAGGGGAAGGAGGGGGCTACACCTTC
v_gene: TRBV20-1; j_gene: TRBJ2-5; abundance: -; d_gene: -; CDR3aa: CSASVVKETQYF; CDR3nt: TGCAGTGCTAGTGTTGTGAAAGAGACCCAGTACTTC
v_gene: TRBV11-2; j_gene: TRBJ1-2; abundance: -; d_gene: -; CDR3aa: CASSSRWRGNYGYTF; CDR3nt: TGTGCCAGCAGCTCGCGCTGGAGGGGGAACTATGGCTACACCTTC
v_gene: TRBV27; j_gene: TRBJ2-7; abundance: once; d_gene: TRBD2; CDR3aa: CASSTTSGVRYEQYF; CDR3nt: TGTGCCAGCAGTACTACTAGCGGGGTGAGATACGAGCAGTACTTC
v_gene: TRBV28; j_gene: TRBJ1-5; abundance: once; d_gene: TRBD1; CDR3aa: CASSGSDRLEQAQHF; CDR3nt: TGTGCCAGCAGTGGATCGGACAGGCTAGAACAGGCCCAGCATTTT